The 8 T cell receptor beta chains reported below all come from one sample, sequenced in a study of beta chain features in type 1 diabetes. The authors reverse transcribed all of the isolated RNA, so sequencing captured expressed TCRB transcripts. The data were produced by immunoSEQ multiplex PCR, yet TCRdb's version contains in-frame clones alone and is incomplete. The sample yields some 230,000 clones, over 7.5% seen once. The sequenced material came from naive CD4+ T cells from blood. The receptors here all came from a woman aged 18-29 years in good health.

This clone has just a few counts. Other DNA sequences in the sample encode the same CDR3. The CDR3 is CASSEQGSGNTIYF. For the CDR3, the DNA is TGTGCCAGCAGTGAACAGGGGTCTGGAAACACCATATATTTT. J is TRBJ1-3 and V is TRBV2; D is perhaps TRBD1 (6 bases). The CDR3 consists of 14 residues. CDR1 and CDR2 (germline): SNHLY, FYNNEI. V lost 2 bases and J 1 base, leaving 6 bases between the germline ends.

A few counts support this clone. This chain uses TRBV6-6 with TRBJ1-2; TRBD1 agrees at 7 bases. The CDR3 loop spans 16 amino acids. The V gene's germline CDR1 is MNHNY and CDR2 SVGAGI (reference sequence). V shed 5 bases and J 4 bases; nucleotides not matched to a gene: 13. CDR3 in DNA: TGTGCCAGCAGTAGACACCCGGACAGGCCTCTCTATGGCTACACCTTC. Amino acid sequence: CASSRHPDRPLYGYTF.

This clone was seen more than once but under ten times. The chain combines TRBV18 with TRBJ2-1, with D possibly matching TRBD1 (5 bases). Germline-derived CDR1 and CDR2 are KGHSH and LQKENI. The CDR3 covers 15 residues. Trimming stripped 5 bases from V and 0 bases from J, with 11 bases between. This chain's CDR3 is CASSGALSSYNEQFF. The CDR3 DNA sequence: TGTGCCAGCTCAGGGGCGTTGAGCTCCTACAATGAGCAGTTCTTC.

Many counts were recorded for this clone. V gene TRBV29-1 combines with J gene TRBJ2-2, with D perhaps matching TRBD1 (6 bases). CDR1 is SQVTM and CDR2 is ANQGSEA in the germline V gene. V was trimmed by 3 bases and J by 4 bases, leaving 12 bases between them. The CDR3 has 14 amino acids. CDR3: CSVERGKRTGELFF. In DNA, the CDR3 is TGCAGCGTTGAGAGGGGGAAACGCACCGGGGAGCTGTTTTTT.

The chain uses TRBV10-2 and TRBJ1-1; D not certain. The CDR3 is made up of 13 amino acids. Germline loops: CDR1 WSHSY, CDR2 SAAADI. The V end was cut by 6 bases, the J end by 4 bases, with 12 bases between. Here the CDR3 reads CASRRQRTTEAFF. The CDR3 region has the DNA TGCGCCAGCAGGAGGCAGAGAACCACTGAAGCTTTCTTT.

This clone was detected a few times. This chain joins TRBV7-9 and TRBJ1-4; D perhaps matches TRBD1 (6 bases). From germline, CDR1 is SEHNR and CDR2 FQNEAQ (reference sequence). This CDR3 has 15 residues. V lost 2 bases and J 4 bases, leaving 11 bases between the germline ends. The DNA of the CDR3 is TGTGCCAGCAGCTTATTGAGACAGGTTAATGAAAAACTGTTTTTT. Its protein product is CASSLLRQVNEKLFF.

This clone appeared a few times. This chain connects TRBV25-1 to TRBJ1-1; no reliable D call. Germline loops: CDR1 MGHDK, CDR2 SYGVNS. CDR3 length equals 13 residues. V lost 1 base to trimming and J lost 1 base, with 4 bases between them. CDR3 DNA: TGTGCCAGCAGTGAATTAAAGAACACTGAAGCTTTCTTT. Its translation: CASSELKNTEAFF.

Concerning this clone: Within the sample, other DNA sequences also encode this same CDR3. The chain employs TRBV29-1 and TRBJ1-1, with 7 bases matching TRBD1. The CDR3 sequence is 13 residues long. The germline V gene encodes CDR1 SQVTM and CDR2 ANQGSEA. The junction had 4 bases not matched to a gene; V was cut back by 4 bases and J by 2 bases. CDR3 protein: CSVARDRNTEAFF. The DNA for the CDR3 is TGCAGCGTTGCCCGGGACAGAAACACTGAAGCTTTCTTT.